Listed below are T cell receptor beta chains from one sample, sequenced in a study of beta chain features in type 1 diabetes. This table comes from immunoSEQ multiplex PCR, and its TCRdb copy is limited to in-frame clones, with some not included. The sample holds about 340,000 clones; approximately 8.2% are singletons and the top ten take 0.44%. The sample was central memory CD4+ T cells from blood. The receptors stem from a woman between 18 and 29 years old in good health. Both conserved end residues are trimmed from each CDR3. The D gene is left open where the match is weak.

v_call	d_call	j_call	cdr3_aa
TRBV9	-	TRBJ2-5	ASSVASTSRETQY
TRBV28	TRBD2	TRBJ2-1	ASSLEGLAARKL
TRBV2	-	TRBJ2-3	ASSVSTDTQY
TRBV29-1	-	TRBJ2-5	SVVFAQGGTQY
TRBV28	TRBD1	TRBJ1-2	ASSLGQINYGYT
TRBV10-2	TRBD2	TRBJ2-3	ASSESGLAGGLGRDTQY
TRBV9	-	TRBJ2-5	ASSVGGQETQY
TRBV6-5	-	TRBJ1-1	ASSSNTPGAEAF
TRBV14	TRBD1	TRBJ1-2	ASSPLGQTNYGYT
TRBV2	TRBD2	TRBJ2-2	ASNSGTHTGELF
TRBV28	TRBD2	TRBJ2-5	ASRAGGGETQY
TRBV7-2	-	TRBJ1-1	ASSLGYLNTEAF
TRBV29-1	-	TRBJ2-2	SVGLFGRASGELF
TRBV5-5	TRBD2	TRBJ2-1	ASSTTSGRGNEQF
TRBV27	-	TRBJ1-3	ASSRISPLGGNTIY
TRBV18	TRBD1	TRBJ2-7	ASSPDRASAEQY
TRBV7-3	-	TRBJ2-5	ASSFGPKETQY
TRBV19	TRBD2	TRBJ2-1	ASYQRENNEQF
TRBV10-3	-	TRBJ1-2	AISESGNSGGPPGYT
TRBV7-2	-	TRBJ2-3	ASSLAGGMDTQY
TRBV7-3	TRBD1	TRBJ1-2	ASSSTGTANYGYT
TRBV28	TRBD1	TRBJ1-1	ASSSPAGTGLPF
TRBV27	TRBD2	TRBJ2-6	ASSLYGLAGSSGANVLT
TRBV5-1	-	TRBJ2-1	ASSQGSYNEQF
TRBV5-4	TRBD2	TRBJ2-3	ASSPRTSGGADTQY
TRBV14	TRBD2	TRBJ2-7	ASSPPGRGAKYEQY
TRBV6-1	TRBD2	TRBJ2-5	ASGILAGGVETQY
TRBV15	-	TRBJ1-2	ATSRDRYYGYT
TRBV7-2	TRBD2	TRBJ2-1	ASSQLAGIYYNEQF
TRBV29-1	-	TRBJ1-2	SVQGGNYGYT
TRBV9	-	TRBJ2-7	ASSPQGGQIFYEQY
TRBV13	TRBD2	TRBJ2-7	ASSLARGGYEQY
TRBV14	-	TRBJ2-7	ASSPYRERSLEQY
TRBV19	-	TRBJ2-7	ASSISAGRTYEQY
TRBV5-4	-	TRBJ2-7	ASSPGLHSTSYEQY
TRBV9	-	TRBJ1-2	ASGGSYGYT
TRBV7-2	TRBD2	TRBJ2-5	ASSLGGGETQY
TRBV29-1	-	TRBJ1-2	SVEAGNYGYT
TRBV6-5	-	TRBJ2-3	ASSYWAYSTDTQY
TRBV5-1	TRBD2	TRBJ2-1	ASSPGLAGDNEQF
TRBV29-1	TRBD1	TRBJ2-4	SVARDRAGNIQY
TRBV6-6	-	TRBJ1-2	ASTLRGAEDGYT
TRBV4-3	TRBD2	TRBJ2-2	ASSLFRLAERGTGELF
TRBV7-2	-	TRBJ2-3	ASSLVGSATDTQY
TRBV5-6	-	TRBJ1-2	ASSWKGPSEGYT
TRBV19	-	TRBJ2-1	ASLDRAYNEQF
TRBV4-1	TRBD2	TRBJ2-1	ASSLPGLGYNEQF
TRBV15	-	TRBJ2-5	ATSRVRQGGETQY
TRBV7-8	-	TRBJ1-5	ASSIQGGQPQH
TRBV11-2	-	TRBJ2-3	ASSLGSLNTQY
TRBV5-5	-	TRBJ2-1	ASSLTQQGHGF
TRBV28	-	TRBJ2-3	ATDRDLTDTQY
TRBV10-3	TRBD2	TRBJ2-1	AISGGLTSGNNEQF
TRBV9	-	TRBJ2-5	ASSVGGVQETQY
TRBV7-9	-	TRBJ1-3	ASKDSGNTIY
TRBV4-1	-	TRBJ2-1	ASSQEKLLGEQF
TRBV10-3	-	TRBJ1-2	AIGQDYGYT
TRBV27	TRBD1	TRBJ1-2	ASRPGQGTGYT
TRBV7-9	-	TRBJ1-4	ASSLGSPTNEKLF
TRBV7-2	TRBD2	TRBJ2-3	ASSWSGGRTDTQY